The 24 T cell receptor beta chains listed next were all sequenced from one sample in a study of blood T cells in healthy people across ages (dated by TCRdb to about 2015). The library was produced with 5' RACE. A second roughly 7 to 11 cycle PCR used a sample-barcoded 5' primer and a J-beta primer mix. TCRdb redid the processing of the public reads, applying fastp at Q25 and MiXCR, and retained in-frame beta chains. CDR3 protein sequences are deduplicated, and each keeps its most common genes and DNA. The sample table shows some 1,800,000 distinct CDR3 sequences, and 35% to 50% are seen once. The ten largest clones take up 23% of the sample. The sequenced sample was blood. These receptors all come from a human donor in good health.

The CDR3 reads CASSHQGDITDTQYF. The CDR3, as DNA: TGTGCCAGCAGCCATCAGGGGGACATCACAGATACGCAGTATTTT. The chain couples TRBV7-2 to TRBJ2-3, with TRBD1 matching 7 bases. CDR1 SGHTA and CDR2 FQGNSA come from the germline V gene. V was clipped by 5 bases and J by 2 bases; unmatched bases: 7. This CDR3 is 15 amino acids long.

This clonotype occurred once. The chain couples TRBV6-2 or TRBV6-3 to TRBJ1-5; unclear D gene. The CDR3 length is 12 residues. With 8 bases removed from V and 9 bases from J, the gap between germline ends came to 14 bases. Germline assignment: CDR1 MNHEY and CDR2 SVGEGT. CDR3 bases: TGTGCCAGCGGCGGTAGATTTGGGCCCCAGCATTTT. It specifies CASGGRFGPQHF.

This chain links TRBV5-1 with TRBJ1-5; TRBD1 aligns across 8 bases. CDR1 is SGHRS and CDR2 is YFSETQ in the germline V gene. There are 15 residues in the CDR3. V gave up 5 bases and J gave up 5 bases; unmatched junction bases: 9. The CDR3 sequence: CASREGGQGDQPQHF. CDR3 sequence (DNA): TGCGCCAGCAGAGAAGGCGGACAGGGCGATCAGCCCCAGCATTTT.

This clonotype has more than one count but fewer than ten. J is TRBJ1-2 and V is TRBV4-3; D ambiguous. The CDR3 consists of 16 residues. V was pared by 3 bases and J by 2 bases, with 16 bases between. The germline CDR1 and CDR2 sequences are LGHNA and YSLEER. CDR3 sequence reads: CASSHLAVKGNYGYTF. The CDR3, as DNA: TGCGCCAGCAGCCACCTGGCCGTGAAAGGGAACTATGGCTACACCTTC.

This clonotype appeared a few times. The J gene is TRBJ1-4, the V gene TRBV7-6; TRBD1 matches 8 bases. The V gene end was trimmed by 4 bases and the J gene end by 8 bases; junction bases not matched to a gene: 6. The CDR3 loop spans 14 amino acids. In germline, CDR1 is SGHVS, CDR2 FNYEAQ. The CDR3 DNA reads TGTGCCAGCAGCTATACAGGGGGTCAGGAAAAACTGTTTTTT. The encoded protein is CASSYTGGQEKLFF.

This clonotype was found once. J is TRBJ1-1 and V is TRBV11-2; no reliable D call. V lost 8 bases and J lost 7, with 11 bases in between. The CDR3 spans 11 residues. CDR1 and CDR2 (germline): SGHAT, FQNNGV. The DNA for the CDR3 is TGTGCCAGCGGCTCCGGACGTGAAGCTTTCTTT. Encoded protein: CASGSGREAFF.

The chain uses TRBV20-1 and TRBJ2-5; 7 bases map to TRBD1. In germline, CDR1 is DFQATT, CDR2 SNEGSKA (reference sequence). The CDR3 has 14 residues. The V segment lost 6 bases and the J segment 4 bases; nucleotides outside the gene matches: 11. CDR3 nucleotides: TGCAGTGCGTCCCGGGACAGTTACCGAGAGACCCAGTACTTC. It codes for CSASRDSYRETQYF.

This clonotype was detected only once. DNA of the CDR3: TGTGCCAGCAGTCCCAGGCGGGGGGGAGGGTCCGATACGCAGTATTTT. Translation: CASSPRRGGGSDTQYF. The rearrangement uses TRBV7-9 and TRBJ2-3, with 9 bases lining up with TRBD2. The V segment lost 6 bases and the J segment 6 bases; nucleotides outside the gene matches: 13. Germline V gene lookup returns CDR1 SEHNR and CDR2 FQNEAQ (reference sequence). The CDR3 is made up of 16 amino acids.

This clonotype was counted between two and nine times. The rearrangement joins TRBV6-6 to TRBJ2-5; 10 nucleotides match TRBD2. Germline values: CDR1 MNHNY, CDR2 SVGAGI (reference sequence). This CDR3 has 16 amino acids. V dropped 7 bases and J dropped 5; count of bases not matched to a gene: 13. CDR3: CASNVPSGGAGETQYF. As DNA, the CDR3 is TGTGCCAGCAACGTCCCGAGCGGGGGGGCCGGGGAGACCCAGTACTTC.

The V gene is TRBV7-2, the J gene TRBJ2-3; 9 nucleotides align to TRBD2. The CDR3 spans 16 residues. Trimming removed 5 bases from V and 4 bases from J; junction bases left unmatched: 10. Per the germline V gene, CDR1 is SGHTA and CDR2 is FQGNSA. CDR3 in amino acids: CASSPWLAGLADTQYF. CDR3 sequence (DNA): TGTGCCAGCAGCCCCTGGCTAGCGGGGCTCGCAGATACGCAGTATTTT.

This sequence joins TRBV12-3 or TRBV12-4 and TRBJ2-7, with D unclear. CDR3 length equals 16 residues. V was pared by 3 bases and J by 7 bases, with 22 bases between. The CDR3 nucleotides are TGTGCCAGCAGTTTCCGACTTGAATGGGCAAACAATGAGCAGTACTTC. It codes for CASSFRLEWANNEQYF.

The chain uses TRBV3-1 and TRBJ2-7; 9 nucleotides match TRBD1. Matching the DNA end better, TRBJ2-5 makes the J call doubtful. Germline CDR1 is LGHDT and CDR2 is YNNKEL (reference sequence). The CDR3 has 15 residues. For the CDR3, the DNA is TGTGCCAGCAGCCAAGATCCGGACAGGGGTCAGACCCAGTACTTC. Translating it yields CASSQDPDRGQTQYF.

The gene calls are TRBV19 and TRBJ1-2; D not certain. The V end lost 3 bases, the J end lost 7 bases, and 9 bases lay between the germline ends. CDR1 LNHDA and CDR2 SQIVND come from the germline V gene (reference sequence). CDR3 size: 12 residues. The CDR3 loop is CASSIGGRGYTF. Written as DNA, the CDR3 is TGTGCCAGTAGTATTGGCGGACGTGGCTACACCTTC.

The rearrangement links TRBV19 to TRBJ2-7; 9 nucleotides match TRBD1. The CDR3 contains 15 residues. Trimming cost V 4 bases and J 2 bases; bases outside gene matches: 6. CDR1 is LNHDA and CDR2 is SQIVND in the germline V gene (reference sequence). The CDR3 sequence: CASSTPGQGPYEQYF. CDR3 in DNA: TGTGCCAGTAGTACTCCGGGACAGGGCCCCTACGAGCAGTACTTC. Based on the CDR3 plus reference TRBV19 and TRBJ2-7, the full variable domain is DGGITQSPKYLFRKEGQNVTLSCEQNLNHDAMYWYRQDPGQGLRLIYYSQIVNDFQKGDIAEGYSVSREKKESFPLTVTSAQKNPTAFYLCASSTPGQGPYEQYFGPGTRLTVT.

This chain connects TRBV5-1 to TRBJ2-5, with a possible D match to TRBD2 (6 bases). The CDR3 covers 15 residues. From germline, CDR1 is SGHRS and CDR2 YFSETQ. The V end was cut by 1 base, the J end by 1 base, with 11 bases between. The CDR3 coding sequence is TGCGCCAGCAGCTTGACGGGGGATTTCCAAGAGACCCAGTACTTC. This encodes CASSLTGDFQETQYF.

The genes are TRBV5-6 and TRBJ1-6; D uncertain. This CDR3 has 14 residues. V was pared by 3 bases and J by 12 bases, with 16 bases between. From germline, CDR1 is SGHDT and CDR2 YYEEEE. The CDR3 DNA follows: TGTGCCAGCAGCTATCAGCCGGGAGTTGAACCCCTCCACTTT. Translation gives CASSYQPGVEPLHF.

To note about this clonotype: A much larger clone differs by one base, so this may be a read error. DNA of the CDR3: TGTGCCAGCGGTTACCGAGGGGGCCCAGATACGCAGTATTTT. Protein sequence: CASGYRGGPDTQYF. The gene calls are TRBV6-2 or TRBV6-3 and TRBJ2-3; 7 nucleotides agree with TRBD1. The CDR3 has 14 residues. From germline, CDR1 is MNHEY and CDR2 SVGEGT.

The V call is TRBV6-6, the J call TRBJ1-2, with 10 bases fitting TRBD1. Germline V lookup: CDR1 MNHNY, CDR2 SVGAGI (reference sequence). The length of the CDR3 is 14 residues. The V segment lost 4 bases and the J segment 6 bases; nucleotides outside the gene matches: 5. In nucleotides, the CDR3 is TGTGCCAGCAGTTCCACGGACAGGGGGGATGGCTACACCTTC. It is translated as CASSSTDRGDGYTF.

The V and J genes are TRBV4-1 and TRBJ2-5, with 10 bases matching TRBD2. The germline CDR1 and CDR2 sequences are MGHRA and YSYEKL. The CDR3 contains 19 residues. The J segment lost 1 base and the V segment lost 0 bases, leaving 11 bases of the junction unmatched. As DNA, the CDR3 is TGCGCCAGCAGCCAAGAAGTGGCTAGCGGGGGCCTCTTCCAAGAGACCCAGTACTTC. Translated, it gives CASSQEVASGGLFQETQYF.

The CDR3 nucleotides are TGTGCCACCTCAACCCAGGGGGGGGCCATAGGTGAGCAGTTCTTC. Amino acid sequence: CATSTQGGAIGEQFF. The rearrangement links TRBV6-5 to TRBJ2-1; D is perhaps TRBD1 or TRBD2 (7 bases each). The CDR3 is made up of 15 amino acids. Trimming removed 10 bases at V and 9 bases at J, with 25 bases between. Per germline, CDR1 MNHEY and CDR2 SVGAGI.

The genes are TRBV4-3 and TRBJ2-3; 7 bases line up with TRBD1. There are 13 residues in the CDR3. The germline CDR1 and CDR2 sequences are LGHNA and YSLEER. V lost 2 bases, J lost 10 bases, and 6 bases stayed unmatched. The chain's CDR3 is CASSQNRQGPQYF. The CDR3 DNA reads TGCGCCAGCAGCCAAAACAGACAGGGACCGCAGTATTTT.

A few counts support this clonotype. The chain employs TRBV29-1 and TRBJ1-1, with unresolved D. The CDR3 has 13 residues. Trimming pared 2 bases from V and 4 bases from J, leaving 11 bases between. Per the germline V gene, CDR1 is SQVTM and CDR2 is ANQGSEA. The chain's CDR3 is CSVELFTPTEAFF. For the CDR3, the DNA is TGCAGCGTTGAATTGTTTACGCCCACTGAAGCTTTCTTT.

As for this clonotype: One end of the junction does not line up with germline, which may come from a read error. The chain recombines TRBV7-2 with TRBJ2-4; D is perhaps TRBD2 (6 bases). Judging by the DNA end, TRBJ2-7 fits better; the J call may be wrong. The CDR3 sequence is 14 residues long. Germline V gene lookup returns CDR1 SGHTA and CDR2 FQGNSA. CDR3 loop: CACSVAGGDYEQYF. Written as DNA, the CDR3 is TGTGCCTGCAGTGTGGCCGGGGGAGACTACGAGCAGTACTTC.

Notes on this clonotype: A much larger clone differs by one base, so this may be a read error. The V call is TRBV6-2 or TRBV6-3, the J call TRBJ2-5, with D uncertain. The CDR3 sequence is 13 residues long. V was clipped by 8 bases and J by 2 bases, with 12 bases between them. Germline lookup yields CDR1 MNHEY and CDR2 SVGEGT. The CDR3 region is CASGSTEQETQYF. Written as DNA, the CDR3 is TGTGCCAGCGGTTCGACGGAACAAGAGACCCAGTACTTC.